A selection of T cell receptor beta chains follows, all from one sample in a study of T cell repertoires in cytomegalovirus infection. Their antigens remain unidentified. From the reads, TCRdb called clonotypes with MiXCR, one entry per CDR3 protein. The sample has about 140,000 distinct CDR3 sequences; more than 30% are singletons. Sequencing was performed on CD8+ T cells from cultured PBMCs, taken from culture after CMV antigen stimulation. The source is a human donor in good health (CMV status not recorded). Some clones in this sample may be carry-over from other donors' samples. CDR3s include the opening cysteine and the closing phenylalanine or tryptophan. The order of the fields is CDR3 length, D gene, clone size, V gene, J gene, CDR3 DNA, CDR3 protein. D genes are given only for firm matches. A clone size is listed for some rows: how often the clone was seen (once, few, many), or a class if it is expanded.

CDR3 length: 15
D gene: -
clone size: many
V gene: TRBV3-1
J gene: TRBJ1-5
CDR3 DNA: TGTGCCAGCAGCCAAGATATTTCCAGCAATCAGCCCCAGCATTTT
CDR3 protein: CASSQDISSNQPQHF

CDR3 length: 13
D gene: TRBD2
clone size: -
V gene: TRBV7-9
J gene: TRBJ2-3
CDR3 DNA: TGTGCCAGCAGCGGGGGGGACACAGATACGCAGTATTTT
CDR3 protein: CASSGGDTDTQYF

CDR3 length: 13
D gene: -
clone size: -
V gene: TRBV6-1
J gene: TRBJ2-1
CDR3 DNA: TGTGCCAGCAAGGGGGGGGATTACAATGAGCAGTTCTTC
CDR3 protein: CASKGGDYNEQFF

CDR3 length: 16
D gene: -
clone size: -
V gene: TRBV12-3/TRBV12-4
J gene: TRBJ2-1
CDR3 DNA: TGTGCCAGCAGTTTATCTTACGGGGGCCGAGGGAATGAGCAGTTCTTC
CDR3 protein: CASSLSYGGRGNEQFF

CDR3 length: 15
D gene: -
clone size: few
V gene: TRBV28
J gene: TRBJ2-3
CDR3 DNA: TGTGCCAGCAGCCCACAAGCCAGTTACACAGATACGCAGTATTTT
CDR3 protein: CASSPQASYTDTQYF

CDR3 length: 13
D gene: -
clone size: -
V gene: TRBV7-3
J gene: TRBJ2-7
CDR3 DNA: TGTGCCAGCAGCTTACTCAAATCCTACGAGCAGTACTTC
CDR3 protein: CASSLLKSYEQYF

CDR3 length: 15
D gene: TRBD1
clone size: few
V gene: TRBV7-9
J gene: TRBJ2-1
CDR3 DNA: TGTGCCAGCAGCGGCGACAGGGAAGCCTACAATGAGCAGTTCTTC
CDR3 protein: CASSGDREAYNEQFF

CDR3 length: 14
D gene: -
clone size: few
V gene: TRBV7-2
J gene: TRBJ2-1
CDR3 DNA: TGTGCCAGCAGCTCCGCATCCACGTTAGTAGAGCAGTTCTTC
CDR3 protein: CASSSASTLVEQFF

CDR3 length: 15
D gene: -
clone size: -
V gene: TRBV6-2/TRBV6-3
J gene: TRBJ1-5
CDR3 DNA: TGTGCCAGCAGGTCAGGGGTAAATTTCAATCAGCCCCAGCATTTT
CDR3 protein: CASRSGVNFNQPQHF

CDR3 length: 14
D gene: TRBD1
clone size: -
V gene: TRBV9
J gene: TRBJ2-7
CDR3 DNA: TGTGCCAGCAGCCCTGGACAGGGTCTCGACGAGCAGTACTTC
CDR3 protein: CASSPGQGLDEQYF

CDR3 length: 15
D gene: -
clone size: many
V gene: TRBV7-8
J gene: TRBJ2-7
CDR3 DNA: TGTGCCAGCAGCAGAACGGTGGAAGCTTTCTACGAGCAGTACTTC
CDR3 protein: CASSRTVEAFYEQYF

CDR3 length: 13
D gene: -
clone size: -
V gene: TRBV20-1
J gene: TRBJ1-2
CDR3 DNA: TGCAGTGCTAGAAGGGAAACGAACTATGGCTACACCTTC
CDR3 protein: CSARRETNYGYTF

CDR3 length: 17
D gene: -
clone size: many
V gene: TRBV18
J gene: TRBJ1-2
CDR3 DNA: TGTGCCAGCTCGGCGGGGTCGGGGGGCCGAACCTTCTATGGCTACACCTTC
CDR3 protein: CASSAGSGGRTFYGYTF

CDR3 length: 14
D gene: -
clone size: -
V gene: TRBV29-1
J gene: TRBJ1-1
CDR3 DNA: TGCAGCGCCCATGGCACGTATGAGAACACTGAAGCTTTCTTT
CDR3 protein: CSAHGTYENTEAFF

CDR3 length: 14
D gene: TRBD1
clone size: few
V gene: TRBV7-6
J gene: TRBJ1-2
CDR3 DNA: TGTGCCAGCAGCTTAAAGGACAGGGTCTATGGCTACACCTTC
CDR3 protein: CASSLKDRVYGYTF

CDR3 length: 16
D gene: -
clone size: -
V gene: TRBV2
J gene: TRBJ2-5
CDR3 DNA: TGTGCCAGCAAATTGGTGGCCAGGGGATACCAAGAGACCCAGTACTTC
CDR3 protein: CASKLVARGYQETQYF

CDR3 length: 14
D gene: TRBD1
clone size: few
V gene: TRBV24-1
J gene: TRBJ2-1
CDR3 DNA: TGTGCCACCCCCCTCGGGACAGGGTACAATGAGCAGTTCTTC
CDR3 protein: CATPLGTGYNEQFF

CDR3 length: 14
D gene: -
clone size: many
V gene: TRBV19
J gene: TRBJ2-7
CDR3 DNA: TGTGCCAGTAGTTTCTCAACAGGGAACTACGAGCAGTACTTC
CDR3 protein: CASSFSTGNYEQYF

CDR3 length: 13
D gene: -
clone size: few
V gene: TRBV19
J gene: TRBJ1-5
CDR3 DNA: TGTGCCAGTAGTACTATTGGCAATCAGCCCCAGCATTTT
CDR3 protein: CASSTIGNQPQHF

CDR3 length: 18
D gene: TRBD1
clone size: -
V gene: TRBV5-4
J gene: TRBJ2-2
CDR3 DNA: TGTGCCAGCAGCGGAAGACAGGGGGCCAATGCGAACACCGGGGAGCTGTTTTTT
CDR3 protein: CASSGRQGANANTGELFF

CDR3 length: 16
D gene: -
clone size: -
V gene: TRBV11-1
J gene: TRBJ2-4
CDR3 DNA: TGTGCCAGCAGCCCTCGGAGCGGATTAGCCAAAAACATTCAGTACTTC
CDR3 protein: CASSPRSGLAKNIQYF

CDR3 length: 15
D gene: TRBD2
clone size: -
V gene: TRBV13
J gene: TRBJ2-1
CDR3 DNA: TGTGCCAGCAGCTTAAGCGGGGGGGCCCCTACTGAGCAGTTCTTC
CDR3 protein: CASSLSGGAPTEQFF

CDR3 length: 15
D gene: -
clone size: few
V gene: TRBV7-2
J gene: TRBJ1-1
CDR3 DNA: TGTGCCAGCAGCTGGGGGGGAGGGCTAATCACTGAAGCTTTCTTT
CDR3 protein: CASSWGGGLITEAFF

CDR3 length: 16
D gene: -
clone size: many
V gene: TRBV6-2/TRBV6-3
J gene: TRBJ1-1
CDR3 DNA: TGTGCCAGCAGTTACTCGAGGGGGACACCGAACACTGAAGCTTTCTTT
CDR3 protein: CASSYSRGTPNTEAFF

CDR3 length: 13
D gene: -
clone size: few
V gene: TRBV7-6
J gene: TRBJ2-7
CDR3 DNA: TGTGCCAGCAGCCCCGAGGGTTCCCTCGAGCAGTACTTC
CDR3 protein: CASSPEGSLEQYF

CDR3 length: 13
D gene: -
clone size: -
V gene: TRBV12-3/TRBV12-4
J gene: TRBJ1-1
CDR3 DNA: TGTGCCAGCAGATTCCAGGGCCTCACTAAAGCTTTCTTT
CDR3 protein: CASRFQGLTKAFF

CDR3 length: 12
D gene: -
clone size: few
V gene: TRBV29-1
J gene: TRBJ1-1
CDR3 DNA: TGCAGCGTTTTGACAGGCAAATTTGAAGCTTTCTTT
CDR3 protein: CSVLTGKFEAFF

CDR3 length: 15
D gene: TRBD1
clone size: few
V gene: TRBV7-6
J gene: TRBJ1-1
CDR3 DNA: TGTGCCAGCAGCTTAGTGACAGGGGTGAACACTGAAGCTTTCTTT
CDR3 protein: CASSLVTGVNTEAFF

CDR3 length: 15
D gene: TRBD2
clone size: -
V gene: TRBV11-3
J gene: TRBJ2-1
CDR3 DNA: TGTGCCAGCAGCCCTGGGGGGGGTACCTACAATGAGCAGTTCTTC
CDR3 protein: CASSPGGGTYNEQFF

CDR3 length: 13
D gene: -
clone size: few
V gene: TRBV27
J gene: TRBJ1-2
CDR3 DNA: TGTGCCAGCAGTTTATTCAGGGATGCTGGCTACACCTTC
CDR3 protein: CASSLFRDAGYTF

CDR3 length: 17
D gene: -
clone size: few
V gene: TRBV2
J gene: TRBJ1-4
CDR3 DNA: TGTGCCAGCAGTGAGCGGAGGGTTTTTGCAACTAATGAAAAACTGTTTTTT
CDR3 protein: CASSERRVFATNEKLFF

CDR3 length: 12
D gene: -
clone size: once
V gene: TRBV12-5
J gene: TRBJ2-2
CDR3 DNA: TGTGCTAGTGGTTGGGACACCGGGGAGCTGTTTTTT
CDR3 protein: CASGWDTGELFF

CDR3 length: 15
D gene: -
clone size: -
V gene: TRBV14
J gene: TRBJ1-1
CDR3 DNA: TGTGCCAGCAGCCAAGATCCGAACAGGAAAACTGAAGCTTTCTTT
CDR3 protein: CASSQDPNRKTEAFF

CDR3 length: 15
D gene: TRBD1
clone size: many
V gene: TRBV7-2
J gene: TRBJ1-1
CDR3 DNA: TGTGCCAGCAGCTTGCGGACAGGGGTGAACACTGAAGCTTTCTTT
CDR3 protein: CASSLRTGVNTEAFF

CDR3 length: 15
D gene: TRBD2
clone size: -
V gene: TRBV4-1
J gene: TRBJ2-1
CDR3 DNA: TGCGCCAGCAGCCAAGTATCACTAGCGGGGGGCTTCGTGGTCTTC
CDR3 protein: CASSQVSLAGGFVVF

CDR3 length: 14
D gene: TRBD1
clone size: -
V gene: TRBV6-1
J gene: TRBJ1-2
CDR3 DNA: TGTGCCAGCTCTAAACAGGGGCTCCTCCATGGCTACACCTTC
CDR3 protein: CASSKQGLLHGYTF

CDR3 length: 13
D gene: -
clone size: -
V gene: TRBV4-1
J gene: TRBJ1-5
CDR3 DNA: TGCGCCAGCAGCTCCCGCGGTGGGCAGCCCCAGCATTTT
CDR3 protein: CASSSRGGQPQHF

CDR3 length: 15
D gene: TRBD1
clone size: -
V gene: TRBV12-5
J gene: TRBJ1-1
CDR3 DNA: TGTGCTAGTGGTCAACTAGGGGGCCGGGACACTGAAGCTTTCTTT
CDR3 protein: CASGQLGGRDTEAFF

CDR3 length: 15
D gene: -
clone size: few
V gene: TRBV27
J gene: TRBJ1-2
CDR3 DNA: TGTGCCAGCAGGTGGCTGGGGGGCGCGGTCTATGGCTACACCTTC
CDR3 protein: CASRWLGGAVYGYTF

CDR3 length: 16
D gene: -
clone size: -
V gene: TRBV12-3/TRBV12-4
J gene: TRBJ1-3
CDR3 DNA: TGTGCCAGCAGCCGTCGAGGGAAGGGGGGAGGAAACACCATATATTTT
CDR3 protein: CASSRRGKGGGNTIYF

CDR3 length: 13
D gene: TRBD1
clone size: -
V gene: TRBV10-3
J gene: TRBJ1-2
CDR3 DNA: TGTGCCATCAGTGACAGGGGGCTCCATGGCTACACCTTC
CDR3 protein: CAISDRGLHGYTF

CDR3 length: 13
D gene: -
clone size: many
V gene: TRBV27
J gene: TRBJ2-7
CDR3 DNA: TGTGCCAGCAGTTTAGGCAGGGTCTACGAGCAGTACTTC
CDR3 protein: CASSLGRVYEQYF

CDR3 length: 16
D gene: -
clone size: -
V gene: TRBV7-6
J gene: TRBJ2-2
CDR3 DNA: TGTGCCAGCAGCGCGGACAAACTTCTCTACACCGGGGAGCTGTTTTTT
CDR3 protein: CASSADKLLYTGELFF

CDR3 length: 16
D gene: -
clone size: many
V gene: TRBV10-3
J gene: TRBJ2-3
CDR3 DNA: TGTGCCATCAGTGACCCCGACAGGGAGGTAACAGATACGCAGTATTTT
CDR3 protein: CAISDPDREVTDTQYF

CDR3 length: 14
D gene: -
clone size: -
V gene: TRBV7-9
J gene: TRBJ1-1
CDR3 DNA: TGTGCCAGCAGCTTAGTCACGCTGGAGACTGAAGCTTTCTTT
CDR3 protein: CASSLVTLETEAFF

CDR3 length: 16
D gene: TRBD2
clone size: many
V gene: TRBV7-9
J gene: TRBJ2-1
CDR3 DNA: TGTGCCAGCAGCTTCGTAGCGGGGGGGCCGCGCGATGAGCAGTTCTTC
CDR3 protein: CASSFVAGGPRDEQFF

CDR3 length: 16
D gene: -
clone size: many
V gene: TRBV7-8
J gene: TRBJ1-5
CDR3 DNA: TGTGCCAGCAGCTTAGAAGGCACATATAGCAATCAGCCCCAGCATTTT
CDR3 protein: CASSLEGTYSNQPQHF